This TCR beta chain was sequenced during a study of blood T cell repertoires in COVID-19. Study information: The study drew acute and convalescent COVID-19 samples from the United States, Italy and Spain. In each case, the material was cDNA or gDNA derived from T cells, B-cell-depleted T cells, or PBMCs.

The authors' processing: Reference gene primers were amplified, and this amplification served to estimate nucleated cell counts. Method: immunoSEQ multiplex PCR; TCRdb's copy keeps in-frame clones and lacks some. V and J calls and clone size come straight from that table; D and trimming were deduced from the DNA. The sample lists 54,000 or so clones, over 75% occurring once. The germline V gene has CDR1 MDHEN and CDR2 SYDVKM. Trimming left V 4 bases short and J 2 bases short, with 14 bases between. The CDR3 has 15 amino acids. The chain carries TRBV28 and TRBJ1-2, with D unclear. The sample taken for sequencing was peripheral blood. The sequence derives from a man aged 50-60 years with active COVID-19. The CDR3 coding sequence is TGTGCCAGCAGTTCATTGCTCGACATCAACTATGGCTACACCTTC. Residues: CASSSLLDINYGYTF.